The 28 T cell receptor beta chains below were found in one sample sequenced in a study of pediatric ulcerative colitis. Clones were sequenced by immunoSEQ multiplex PCR, and TCRdb holds only the in-frame ones, with some missing. The sample has tens of thousands of clones, approximately 87% seen once. The sequenced material came from blood. The source is a boy aged 5 to 17 with severe ulcerative colitis.

The chain carries TRBV4-3 and TRBJ1-4; D gene uncertain. V dropped 2 bases and J dropped 1 base, with 5 bases sitting between them. Germline lookup yields CDR1 LGHNA and CDR2 YSLEER. The CDR3 runs 14 residues. CDR3 protein: CASSQSVTNEKLFF. For the CDR3, the DNA is TGCGCCAGCAGCCAATCGGTAACTAATGAAAAACTGTTTTTT.

The chain links TRBV6-1 to TRBJ2-7; no definite D call. CDR3 size: 12 residues. Trimming stripped 3 bases from V and 2 bases from J, with 5 bases between. Germline-derived CDR1 and CDR2 are MNHNS and SASEGT. The CDR3 region has the DNA TGTGCCAGCAGTGATCCCCCCTACGAGCAGTACTTC. This sequence encodes CASSDPPYEQYF.

V gene TRBV15 combines with J gene TRBJ2-2, with D possibly called TRBD1 or TRBD2 (5 bases each). Germline V gene data show CDR1 as LNHNV and CDR2 as YYDKDF (reference sequence). The CDR3 is made up of 13 amino acids. V lost 2 bases to trimming and J lost 6 bases, with 7 bases between them. In DNA form, the CDR3 reads TGTGCCACCAGCAGACAGGGAGCCGGGGAGCTGTTTTTT. Amino acids: CATSRQGAGELFF.

The J gene is TRBJ1-1, the V gene TRBV29-1, with no clear D. The ends were cut back, 6 bases at V and 1 base at J, with 15 bases in the middle. CDR1 SQVTM and CDR2 ANQGSEA come from the germline V gene. The CDR3 length is 14 residues. The chain's CDR3 is CSVETRGRNTEAFF. CDR3 sequence (DNA): TGCAGCGTCGAGACTCGCGGCAGGAACACTGAAGCTTTCTTT.

V and J are TRBV7-6 and TRBJ2-3; D may be TRBD1 (5 bases). Germline V gene lookup returns CDR1 SGHVS and CDR2 FNYEAQ. V lost 4 bases and J 0 bases, leaving 11 bases between the germline ends. The CDR3 extends over 15 amino acids. Written as DNA, the CDR3 is TGTGCCAGCAGCTCCACAGGTCTAAGCACAGATACGCAGTATTTT. It is translated as CASSSTGLSTDTQYF.

The CDR3 is CASSFGLAGVRGEQFF. CDR3 in DNA: TGTGCCAGCAGTTTCGGACTAGCGGGAGTAAGGGGTGAGCAGTTCTTC. This chain joins TRBV11-2 and TRBJ2-1, with 13 bases identical to TRBD2. V dropped 6 bases and J dropped 9; count of bases not matched to a gene: 11. The CDR3 is 16 amino acids. CDR1 SGHAT and CDR2 FQNNGV come from the germline V gene.

V gene TRBV27 combines with J gene TRBJ2-4, with a weak D call TRBD2 (5 bases). CDR1 MNHEY and CDR2 SMNVEV come from the germline V gene (reference sequence). Trimming shortened V by 3 bases and J by 0 bases, and 12 bases separated the two germline ends. The length of the CDR3 is 16 residues. This CDR3 is CASSFGPAGAKNIQYF. CDR3 DNA: TGTGCCAGCAGTTTCGGCCCCGCGGGAGCCAAAAACATTCAGTACTTC.

The gene calls are TRBV7-8 and TRBJ2-3; 7 bases are a match to TRBD2. Germline-derived CDR1 and CDR2 are SGHVS and FQNEAQ. This CDR3 is 15 amino acids long. V dropped 0 bases and J dropped 4; count of bases not matched to a gene: 4. This CDR3 reads CASSLAGGRADTQYF. As DNA, the CDR3 is TGTGCCAGCAGCTTAGCGGGAGGGCGGGCAGATACGCAGTATTTT.

The chain recombines TRBV6-5 with TRBJ2-7; D is unclear. V was trimmed by 8 bases and J by 5 bases, leaving 10 bases between them. Germline CDR1 reads MNHEY; CDR2 reads SVGAGI. This CDR3 has 11 amino acids. The CDR3 spells CASGFGDEQYF. In DNA form, the CDR3 reads TGTGCCAGCGGTTTTGGGGACGAGCAGTACTTC.

This chain connects TRBV6-6 to TRBJ1-2; D unclear. CDR3 length: 12 residues. V lost 6 bases and J lost 2, with 7 bases in between. The germline V gene encodes CDR1 MNHNY and CDR2 SVGAGI (reference sequence). This CDR3 reads CASSPANYGYTF. The CDR3, as DNA: TGTGCCAGCAGCCCAGCCAACTATGGCTACACCTTC.

This chain connects TRBV15 to TRBJ1-2; tentatively, D is TRBD1 (5 bases). Looked up from germline, CDR1 is LNHNV and CDR2 is YYDKDF (reference sequence). V lost 0 bases to trimming and J lost 4 bases, with 9 bases between them. This CDR3 contains 14 residues. The CDR3 region is CATSRDWDGYGYTF. The CDR3, as DNA: TGTGCCACCAGCAGAGATTGGGACGGCTATGGCTACACCTTC.

V gene TRBV13 combines with J gene TRBJ2-1; D unresolved. The V end was cut by 5 bases, the J end by 5 bases, with 10 bases between. The CDR3 has 13 amino acids. CDR1 is PRHDT and CDR2 is FYEKMQ in the germline V gene (reference sequence). CDR3 residues: CASSQSRDNEQFF. CDR3 sequence (DNA): TGTGCCAGCAGCCAGAGCCGCGACAATGAGCAGTTCTTC.

The chain couples TRBV7-9 to TRBJ2-3; 11 nucleotides align to TRBD2. The V segment lost 2 bases and the J segment 3 bases; nucleotides outside the gene matches: 4. Looked up from germline, CDR1 is SEHNR and CDR2 is FQNEAQ (reference sequence). CDR3 length equals 16 residues. The CDR3 protein is CASSLTSGSITDTQYF. The CDR3 DNA reads TGTGCCAGCAGCTTAACTAGCGGGAGCATAACAGATACGCAGTATTTT.

This rearrangement joins TRBV27 to TRBJ2-1; TRBD1 might be the D (5 bases). The CDR3 sequence is 11 residues long. The V gene lost 3 bases and the J gene lost 8 bases, with 5 bases spanning the gap. The germline V gene has CDR1 MNHEY and CDR2 SMNVEV (reference sequence). This CDR3 is CASSLGHEQFF. The CDR3 DNA sequence: TGTGCCAGCAGTTTGGGGCATGAGCAGTTCTTC.

CDR3 sequence: CASSKEELSSYNEQFF. The CDR3 DNA is TGTGCCAGCAGCAAAGAGGAGCTGAGCTCCTACAATGAGCAGTTCTTC. The genes are TRBV21-1 and TRBJ2-1; TRBD2 is the table's D call, not checked against the DNA. TRBV21-1 is described as a pseudogene. The CDR3 is made up of 16 amino acids.

Remarks on this clone: The identical CDR3 is also encoded by other nucleotide sequences in the sample. The rearrangement uses TRBV4-3 and TRBJ2-7; D gene unclear. V was shortened by 0 bases and J by 0 bases, with 9 bases between the two germline ends. Germline loops: CDR1 LGHNA, CDR2 YSLEER. The CDR3 length is 15 residues. The CDR3 DNA is TGCGCCAGCAGCCAAGATCGCGGTAGCTCCTACGAGCAGTACTTC. Its protein product is CASSQDRGSSYEQYF.

V and J are TRBV14 and TRBJ1-1; D is unresolved. Germline loops: CDR1 SGHDN, CDR2 FVKESK. V shed 8 bases and J shed 0 bases, with 7 bases lying between them. The CDR3 sequence is 12 residues long. This CDR3 reads CASGTVNTEAFF. CDR3 in DNA: TGTGCCAGCGGAACAGTGAACACTGAAGCTTTCTTT.

The chain links TRBV7-9 to TRBJ1-1, with D unclear. Germline V gives CDR1 SEHNR, CDR2 FQNEAQ (reference sequence). V gave up 1 base and J gave up 5 bases, with 11 bases separating them. The CDR3 is 14 residues long. The CDR3 sequence is CASSLVRRETEAFF. The CDR3, as DNA: TGTGCCAGCAGCTTAGTACGGAGAGAGACTGAAGCTTTCTTT.

The chain employs TRBV30 and TRBJ1-4; D not certain. Trimming took 0 bases from V and 1 from J, leaving 9 bases between them. Germline CDR1 is GTSNPN and CDR2 is SVGIG (reference sequence). The CDR3 consists of 15 residues. This chain's CDR3 is CAWSVIRGTNEKLFF. CDR3 coding DNA: TGTGCCTGGAGTGTCATTCGGGGAACTAATGAAAAACTGTTTTTT.

J is TRBJ2-6 and V is TRBV12-5; no firm D call. Looked up from germline, CDR1 is LGHNT and CDR2 is FRNRAP. Trimming cost V 1 base and J 2 bases, with 6 bases left between them. CDR3 length: 15 amino acids. In DNA form, the CDR3 reads TGTGCTAGTGGTTTGGGGGAAACTGGGGCCAACGTCCTGACTTTC. Translated, it gives CASGLGETGANVLTF.

The chain combines TRBV5-1 with TRBJ1-3; unclear D gene. V lost 5 bases to trimming and J lost 0 bases, with 12 bases between them. Germline V gene lookup returns CDR1 SGHRS and CDR2 YFSETQ. The CDR3 contains 15 residues. CDR3 nucleotide sequence: TGCGCCAGCAGGGCAGAGAGGGACTCTGGAAACACCATATATTTT. As protein: CASRAERDSGNTIYF. Full variable domain (missing parts from reference TRBV5-1 and TRBJ1-3): KAGVTQTPRYLIKTRGQQVTLSCSPISGHRSVSWYQQTPGQGLQFLFEYFSETQRNKGNFPGRFSGRQFSNSRSEMNVSTLELGDSALYLCASRAERDSGNTIYFGEGSWLTVV.

The rearrangement joins TRBV7-9 to TRBJ2-7; D is ambiguous. The V gene lost 1 base and the J gene lost 4 bases, with 5 bases spanning the gap. Germline CDR1 SEHNR, CDR2 FQNEAQ (reference sequence). The CDR3 contains 12 residues. CDR3 nucleotide sequence: TGTGCCAGCAGCTTAGGGGAATACGAGCAGTACTTC. Protein product: CASSLGEYEQYF.

The chain links TRBV7-2 to TRBJ1-2, with D possibly TRBD1 on 5 matching bases. The germline CDR1 and CDR2 sequences are SGHTA and FQGNSA. The CDR3 loop spans 14 amino acids. V lost 4 bases, J lost 6 bases, and 15 bases lay in between. CDR3 DNA: TGTGCCAGCAGCTCTATTGGGGGGTCCGATGGCTACACCTTC. It yields the protein CASSSIGGSDGYTF.

The chain couples TRBV9 to TRBJ2-1; 7 nucleotides align to TRBD2. CDR3 length equals 15 residues. Germline V gene data show CDR1 as SGDLS and CDR2 as YYNGEE. Losses at the gene ends were 3 bases for V and 6 bases for J; bases not matched to a gene: 9. The DNA of the CDR3 is TGTGCCAGCAGCGCACCTTCTAGCGGCGGCAATGAGCAGTTCTTC. Protein product: CASSAPSSGGNEQFF.

This chain uses TRBV5-5 with TRBJ2-7; 7 positions agree with TRBD2. The trim removed 1 base at V and 12 bases at J, leaving 4 bases unmatched. Germline CDR1 SGHKS, CDR2 YYEKEE (reference sequence). There are 11 residues in the CDR3. The CDR3 protein is CASSLTAGLYF. The CDR3 DNA follows: TGTGCCAGCAGCTTGACAGCGGGACTGTACTTC.

V is TRBV11-2 and J is TRBJ2-3; no firm D call. CDR1 and CDR2 (germline): SGHAT, FQNNGV. The CDR3 consists of 16 residues. Trimming took 5 bases from V and 2 from J, leaving 17 bases between them. The CDR3: CASSRVVGGSTDTQYF. CDR3 in DNA: TGTGCCAGCAGCAGGGTTGTGGGCGGCTCCACAGATACGCAGTATTTT.

The genes are TRBV30 and TRBJ2-1, with TRBD2 matching over 13 bases. Germline CDR1 GTSNPN, CDR2 SVGIG (reference sequence). V dropped 1 base and J dropped 6; count of bases not matched to a gene: 6. There are 16 residues in the CDR3. CDR3: CAWSAGTSGTSNEQFF. The CDR3 DNA follows: TGTGCCTGGAGTGCAGGGACTAGCGGGACCTCCAATGAGCAGTTCTTC.

The gene calls are TRBV29-1 and TRBJ1-1; D call uncertain. The V gene's germline CDR1 is SQVTM and CDR2 ANQGSEA. The CDR3 spans 11 residues. The V gene lost 4 bases and the J gene lost 6 bases, with 9 bases spanning the gap. CDR3 nucleotide sequence: TGCAGCGTTGCGACTCAGGCTGAAGCTTTCTTT. It translates to CSVATQAEAFF.